The 24 T cell receptor beta chains in this list originate from one sample, sequenced in a study of CXCR3-negative and CXCR3-positive naive CD8 T cells. With UMI labels, 5' RACE was used to prepare the TRB cDNA libraries. TCRdb re-called the 5' RACE reads, yielding one record per CDR3 amino acid sequence without DNA. The table for this sample gives about 43,000 distinct CDR3 sequences. Sequencing was done on a sample of memory CD8+ T cells from blood. These receptors all stem from a human donor in good health. Some clones in this sample may be carry-over from other donors' samples.

The chain has TRBV29-1 and TRBJ2-1; TCRdb picks TRBD2, but there is no DNA to check that call. This CDR3 is built from 13 residues. Germline V gives CDR1 SQVTM, CDR2 ANQGSEA. CDR3 sequence reads: CSAGTSGLDEQFF.

The chain recombines TRBV15 with TRBJ2-1. The CDR3 totals 16 residues. Germline loops: CDR1 LNHNV, CDR2 YYDKDF (reference sequence). The CDR3 spells CATSREAGTSYNEQFF.

The genes are TRBV18 and TRBJ2-2; TCRdb outputs TRBD2, but without DNA this stays unchecked. Per the germline V gene, CDR1 is KGHSH and CDR2 is LQKENI. This CDR3 region has 15 residues. The CDR3 here is CASSPPTSAAGELFF.

The genes are TRBV29-1 and TRBJ2-6; without DNA, the TCRdb call of TRBD1 cannot be checked. In germline, CDR1 is SQVTM, CDR2 ANQGSEA. The CDR3 extends over 16 amino acids. The CDR3: CSVEGGRRSGANVLTF. The full variable domain, its missing parts supplied by reference TRBV29-1 and TRBJ2-6, is SAVISQKPSRDICQRGTSLTIQCQVDSQVTMMFWYRQQPGQSLTLIATANQGSEATYESGFVIDKFPISRPNLTFSTLTVSNMSPEDSSIYLCSVEGGRRSGANVLTFGAGSRLTVL.

V gene TRBV4-3 combines with J gene TRBJ2-1; no DNA is available, so the TRBD1 call from TCRdb remains unchecked. The CDR3 spans 16 residues. CDR1 and CDR2 from the germline V gene are LGHNA and YSLEER. The CDR3 here is CASSQDLGGDYNEQFF.

The chain has TRBV28 and TRBJ1-1. CDR1 is MDHEN and CDR2 is SYDVKM in the germline V gene. CDR3 length: 14 residues. CDR3 loop: CASSFERVNTEAFF.

V and J are TRBV7-3 and TRBJ2-3. The CDR3 consists of 13 residues. Germline V gene data show CDR1 as SGHTA and CDR2 as FQGTGA. The CDR3 loop reads CASRKGSTDTQYF.

The rearrangement joins TRBV27 to TRBJ1-2. This CDR3 is 15 amino acids long. Germline assignment: CDR1 MNHEY and CDR2 SMNVEV (reference sequence). CDR3: CASSLFPGSSYGYTF.

The chain couples TRBV5-5 to TRBJ2-3; absent DNA, TCRdb's TRBD1 call cannot be checked. The CDR3 sequence is 15 residues long. Germline CDR1 and CDR2: SGHKS and YYEKEE (reference sequence). The CDR3 here is CASSQGHSSTDTQYF.

The gene calls are TRBV28 and TRBJ1-1; the TCRdb call, TRBD1, lacks DNA for checking. The germline gives CDR1 MDHEN, CDR2 SYDVKM. The CDR3 is 14 residues long. The chain's CDR3 is CASSLGGVNTEAFF.

The chain employs TRBV2 and TRBJ2-7; the D call from TCRdb, TRBD1, cannot be confirmed without DNA. The CDR3 is 13 residues long. Per the germline V gene, CDR1 is SNHLY and CDR2 is FYNNEI. This chain's CDR3 is CASGTGIIHEQYF. The variable domain in full, completed from reference TRBV2 and TRBJ2-7, reads EPEVTQTPSHQVTQMGQEVILRCVPISNHLYFYWYRQILGQKVEFLVSFYNNEISEKSEIFDDQFSVERPDGSNFTLKIRSTKLEDSAMYFCASGTGIIHEQYFGPGTRLTVT.

The J gene is TRBJ2-7, the V gene TRBV7-9; TCRdb designates TRBD2, a call that cannot be tested without DNA. From germline, CDR1 is SEHNR and CDR2 FQNEAQ (reference sequence). This CDR3 has 16 residues. The CDR3 region is CASSFVASGFAYEQYF.

The V and J genes are TRBV10-1 and TRBJ2-3; TCRdb names TRBD1, which stays unverified in the absence of DNA. The CDR3 sequence is 18 residues long. The germline V gene encodes CDR1 WNHNN and CDR2 SYGVQD (reference sequence). The CDR3 reads CASSVVVGTGGPADTQYF.

The genes are TRBV20-1 and TRBJ1-2; TCRdb selects TRBD1, and the lack of DNA leaves this call unchecked. CDR3 length: 12 residues. Per the germline V gene, CDR1 is DFQATT and CDR2 is SNEGSKA (reference sequence). This CDR3 is CSASAGELGYTF.

The CDR3 region is CSAPSGGEDSYEQYF. This sequence joins TRBV20-1 and TRBJ2-7; as DNA is missing, the TRBD1 call by TCRdb cannot be tested. Germline V lookup: CDR1 DFQATT, CDR2 SNEGSKA (reference sequence). There are 15 residues in the CDR3.

V gene TRBV12-3 or TRBV12-4 combines with J gene TRBJ1-5. CDR3 size: 11 residues. The CDR3 region is CASSTGQPQHF.

This chain links TRBV18 with TRBJ2-1; absent DNA, TCRdb's TRBD1 call cannot be checked. Looked up from germline, CDR1 is KGHSH and CDR2 is LQKENI. The CDR3 loop spans 13 amino acids. The CDR3 reads CASSPDRRNEQFF.

This clonotype is medium-sized by frequency. The chain recombines TRBV20-1 with TRBJ1-1. This CDR3 is built from 14 residues. Germline V CDR1 and CDR2: DFQATT, SNEGSKA (reference sequence). This CDR3 reads CSARDGRDSAEAFF.

The rearrangement joins TRBV25-1 to TRBJ2-2; absent DNA, TCRdb's TRBD2 call cannot be checked. The CDR3 has 14 amino acids. Per the germline V gene, CDR1 is MGHDK and CDR2 is SYGVNS. This CDR3 reads CASSEGVRAGELFF. Together with reference TRBV25-1 and TRBJ2-2, the CDR3 gives the full variable domain: EADIYQTPRYLVIGTGKKITLECSQTMGHDKMYWYQQDPGMELHLIHYSYGVNSTEKGDLSSESTVSRIRTEHFPLTLESARPSHTSQYLCASSEGVRAGELFFGEGSRLTVL.

The chain links TRBV29-1 to TRBJ1-3. This CDR3 contains 13 residues. Germline V CDR1 and CDR2: SQVTM, ANQGSEA. CDR3 sequence: CSVPGGFGNTIYF.

The V gene is TRBV2, the J gene TRBJ2-1; TCRdb designates TRBD2, a call that cannot be tested without DNA. The germline V gene encodes CDR1 SNHLY and CDR2 FYNNEI. The CDR3 has 14 residues. CDR3 region: CASLLAGGPDEQFF. The entire variable domain, with the rest obtained from reference TRBV2 and TRBJ2-1, is as follows: EPEVTQTPSHQVTQMGQEVILRCVPISNHLYFYWYRQILGQKVEFLVSFYNNEISEKSEIFDDQFSVERPDGSNFTLKIRSTKLEDSAMYFCASLLAGGPDEQFFGPGTRLTVL.

The chain recombines TRBV9 with TRBJ2-1; TCRdb calls TRBD1, which cannot be checked without DNA. The germline gives CDR1 SGDLS, CDR2 YYNGEE. The CDR3 runs 14 residues. The CDR3 is CASSPWDRVDEQFF.

The rearrangement joins TRBV28 to TRBJ1-1; with no DNA, the TCRdb D assignment of TRBD1 cannot be verified. The CDR3 length is 15 residues. In germline, CDR1 is MDHEN, CDR2 SYDVKM. CDR3 loop: CASIPLRWGEYEAFF.

This chain uses TRBV27 with TRBJ1-5. Germline CDR1 MNHEY, CDR2 SMNVEV (reference sequence). The CDR3 is 14 amino acids. The CDR3 spells CASSLGGENQPQHF.